These 10 T cell receptor beta chains share one sample of origin, sequenced in a study of T-cell memory formation after mild COVID-19. TCRdb recomputed calls from the 5' RACE reads with MiXCR, one row per CDR3 protein. The table has about 210,000 distinct CDR3 sequences, under 12% seen once. What was sequenced was PBMCs or a T cell subset sorted from them (not recorded which). Receptors originate from a man younger than 30 who had mild COVID-19 (a few samples of this study predate the infection). Cell type and time point are not known.

The genes are TRBV25-1 and TRBJ2-5; D unresolved. CDR1 MGHDK and CDR2 SYGVNS come from the germline V gene. V lost 0 bases and J lost 2, with 4 bases in between. CDR3 size: 13 residues. The CDR3 protein is CASSEYSQETQYF. CDR3 sequence (DNA): TGTGCCAGCAGTGAATACAGTCAAGAGACCCAGTACTTC.

Only a few counts were recorded for this clonotype. The chain couples TRBV9 to TRBJ1-1; D possibly corresponds to TRBD1 (6 bases). With 0 bases removed from V and 3 bases from J, the gap between germline ends came to 18 bases. The CDR3 loop spans 17 amino acids. Germline values: CDR1 SGDLS, CDR2 YYNGEE. The CDR3 DNA is TGTGCCAGCAGCGTAGGGCTTACCGTAGAGGGGGACACTGAAGCTTTCTTT. It is translated as CASSVGLTVEGDTEAFF.

This clonotype has only a few counts. The chain has TRBV5-1 and TRBJ1-1; 7 bases map to TRBD1. The CDR3 has 14 amino acids. Trimming cost V 4 bases and J 4 bases; bases outside gene matches: 7. Germline loops: CDR1 SGHRS, CDR2 YFSETQ. DNA for the CDR3: TGCGCCAGCAGCACTGACAGGGTAAGCACTGAAGCTTTCTTT. Translating gives CASSTDRVSTEAFF.

In this sample, this clonotype turned up a few times. The gene calls are TRBV12-3 or TRBV12-4 and TRBJ1-2, with D hard to call. V was pared by 2 bases and J by 8 bases, with 12 bases between. The CDR3 spans 13 residues. The CDR3 reads CASSLIGSAGYTF. DNA of the CDR3: TGTGCCAGCAGTTTAATTGGGTCCGCGGGCTACACCTTC.

With regard to this clonotype: A much bigger clone sits one base away, suggesting this may be a read error. The CDR3 protein is CASSLEVGKLFF. In nucleotides, the CDR3 is TGTGCCAGCAGTTTAGAGGTTGGAAAACTGTTTTTT. The rearrangement links TRBV12-3 or TRBV12-4 to TRBJ1-4; unclear D gene. This CDR3 has 12 residues. The V and J ends lost 1 base and 10 bases respectively, with 7 bases between them.

In this sample, this clonotype turned up a few times. This chain connects TRBV5-1 to TRBJ2-7; D possibly matches TRBD1 or TRBD2 (5 bases each). There are 13 residues in the CDR3. V was pared by 4 bases and J by 5 bases, with 13 bases between. The germline CDR1 and CDR2 sequences are SGHRS and YFSETQ. CDR3 sequence: CASSLTRDHEQYV. DNA of the CDR3: TGCGCCAGCAGCCTAACCAGGGACCACGAGCAGTACGTC.

The rearrangement uses TRBV3-1 and TRBJ2-7, with 9 bases that match TRBD1. Germline V CDR1 and CDR2: LGHDT, YNNKEL (reference sequence). The CDR3 consists of 14 residues. J gave up 4 bases and V 3 bases, and 4 bases lay outside the gene matches. CDR3 residues: CASSQDRGFYEQYF. Here the CDR3 DNA reads TGTGCCAGCAGCCAGGACAGGGGATTTTACGAGCAGTACTTC.

In its sample, this clonotype was seen a few times. It is likely a read error, because the conserved phenylalanine at the end of the CDR3 is missing. Because the CDR3's place on the DNA is in doubt, the DNA is left out and the CDR3 is given as listed by TCRdb. The chain links TRBV28 to TRBJ2-7; TRBD1, as called in the table, went unchecked against the DNA. Inclusive of both ends, the CDR3 amounts to 13 amino acids. CDR1 and CDR2 from the germline V gene are MDHEN and SYDVKM. CDR3: CASSFNAGTGVEA.

This clonotype has only a few counts. V gene TRBV11-2 combines with J gene TRBJ2-7; D remains unclear. The germline CDR1 and CDR2 sequences are SGHAT and FQNNGV. With 3 bases removed from V and 6 bases from J, the gap between germline ends came to 6 bases. The CDR3 extends over 11 amino acids. DNA of the CDR3: TGTGCCAGCAGCTTTTACAGCGAGCAGTACTTC. Residues: CASSFYSEQYF.

In its sample, this clonotype was seen many times. The J gene is TRBJ2-3, the V gene TRBV27; maybe TRBD2 (5 bases). Germline CDR1 and CDR2: MNHEY and SMNVEV (reference sequence). The CDR3 has 15 amino acids. V was trimmed by 2 bases and J by 2 bases, leaving 11 bases between them. The CDR3 DNA reads TGTGCCAGCAGTTTAAGGACTCCTGACACAGATACGCAGTATTTT. Protein: CASSLRTPDTDTQYF.